This TCR beta chain was documented in a study of cytomegalovirus exposure and HLA in healthy donors (TCRdb year 2017). Regarding the study in general: According to a later analysis, the 100 to 150 validation repertoires were produced on the same platform as the roughly 600 repertoires of the first cohort. The study aimed to test whether cataloging public T cell receptors could reveal signatures of past pathogen exposure. Besides the first cohort of more than 650 subjects, a separate validation cohort made up of roughly 130 different subjects was used. To predict cytomegalovirus infection status, the study combined high-throughput TCR immunosequencing, statistical association of individual TCRs with disease status, and machine learning.

The paper as a whole reports these results and caveats: Most TCR sequences were observed very rarely across donors, whereas some public TCRs were present in many individuals. In both the original and validation cohorts, the classifier was reported to diagnose cytomegalovirus status with high specificity and sensitivity. In vitro tests confirmed that a few of the cytomegalovirus-associated TCR beta chains recognize cytomegalovirus antigens. In the study, roughly 160 TCR beta chains were listed as associated with cytomegalovirus. The authors suggested that the approach could potentially be extended to other disease states and immunological phenotypes. In a later analysis, TCRs clustered in the first cohort were found to also tend to co-occur in the 130 or so validation repertoires, with approximately 95% of cluster scores above 0. All 120 or so repertoires were used to score co-occurrence in the validation cohort in a later analysis, because that analysis had no HLA typing for the cohort.

The method behind the library was the immunoSEQ multiplex PCR assay. For the original study's pipeline: To diagnose cytomegalovirus status from the catalog of TCR beta chain sequences, a statistical classification framework was built. TCRdb limited this immuneACCESS table to in-frame rearrangements with V and J called. A share of clones is missing; checked studies link under half to unresolved V genes, and the rest is unexplained. D and trimming come from the DNA, and the V and J calls and clone size come from that table. Across this sample there are roughly 120,000 clones, with roughly 94% seen only once. The ten largest clones capture less than 1.5% of the sample. Via the germline V gene, CDR1 is SGHTA and CDR2 FQGNSA. V gives up 1 base and J gives up 1 base, and the segment between their germline ends measures 5 bases. CDR3 length: 14 amino acids, cysteine to phenylalanine. Only the CDR3 DNA is retained, 42 bases long and in frame from the first base.

The donors were included in the validation cohort of over a hundred subjects, a group kept apart from the approximately 650-subject first cohort. A word on this clone: The target of this receptor is not known. No base quality information exists; no much larger clone differs at one position.

The sequence came from a young woman in good health and CMV-seronegative. What was sequenced was PBMCs. The chain is assembled from TRBV7-2 and TRBJ2-1; no D gene call is confident. In nucleotides, the sequence is TGTGCCAGCAGCTTAGTTCTGTCCTACAATGAGCAGTTCTTC. The translation is CASSLVLSYNEQFF. The CDR3 plus the reference TRBV7-2 and TRBJ2-1 genes for the other parts give the full variable domain: GAGVSQSPSNKVTEKGKDVELRCDPISGHTALYWYRQSLGQGLEFLIYFQGNSAPDKSGLPSDRFSAERTGGSVSTLTIQRTQQEDSAVYLCASSLVLSYNEQFFGPGTRLTVL.